A single sample is the source of the 4 T cell receptor beta chains below, sequenced in a study of beta chain features in type 1 diabetes. Every isolated RNA sample was fully reverse transcribed, so sequencing captured expressed TCRB transcripts. Assay used: immunoSEQ multiplex PCR; TCRdb lists only in-frame clones, some missing. The sample includes hundreds of thousands of clones, about a tenth of them seen just once. Study-level results: Among patients with Type 1 diabetes, TCRB CDR3s were moderately but significantly shorter in every one of the four CD4+ subsets.

These receptors' targets are unknown. Sequencing used central memory CD4+ T cells from blood. Receptors were obtained from a man younger than 45 with type 1 diabetes.

This clone was detected a few times. CDR3 protein: CASSLFGVTEAFF. CDR3 nucleotides: TGTGCCAGCAGCTTGTTTGGGGTCACTGAAGCTTTCTTT. The rearrangement uses TRBV5-6 and TRBJ1-1; D gene ambiguous. The CDR3 loop spans 13 amino acids. Germline V gene data show CDR1 as SGHDT and CDR2 as YYEEEE. Trimming removed 1 base at V and 4 bases at J, with 8 bases between.

This clone was counted between two and nine times. This chain joins TRBV9 and TRBJ1-2; a weak D match, TRBD1 (5 bases). There are 15 residues in the CDR3. Trimming cost V 4 bases and J 5 bases, with 18 bases left between them. Germline CDR1 is SGDLS and CDR2 is YYNGEE. CDR3 in DNA: TGTGCCAGCAGCTCGGGGGACGGTGGACTATATGGCTACACCTTC. This sequence encodes CASSSGDGGLYGYTF.

This chain uses TRBV15 with TRBJ1-6; TRBD1 might be the D (6 bases). V lost 0 bases and J lost 6, with 15 bases in between. The CDR3 runs to 17 residues. Germline-derived CDR1 and CDR2 are LNHNV and YYDKDF (reference sequence). The CDR3: CATSRDLGGAGNSPLHF. The CDR3 DNA sequence: TGTGCCACCAGCAGAGATCTCGGGGGCGCGGGTAATTCACCCCTCCACTTT.

A note on this clone: The same CDR3 arises from other DNA sequences in this sample as well. This chain uses TRBV7-2 with TRBJ2-5; 8 bases agree with TRBD2. CDR1 and CDR2 (germline): SGHTA, FQGNSA. The J segment lost 2 bases and the V segment lost 0 bases, leaving 2 bases of the junction unmatched. This CDR3 spans 15 amino acids. The CDR3 loop reads CASSLATGGQETQYF. In nucleotides, the CDR3 is TGTGCCAGCAGCTTAGCGACGGGGGGGCAAGAGACCCAGTACTTC.